This record covers a single T cell receptor beta chain. This clonotype was detected only a few times. Its antigen has not been determined. There are no base qualities to consult, and no much larger clone falls within one base. This entry belongs to a study of T cells in Graves' hyperthyroidism and ophthalmopathy (dated by TCRdb to the late 2010s). Broadly, across the study: Peripheral blood samples were taken at initial diagnosis, before any treatment was given. The approximately 100 discovery patients were divided at random into training and test sets in a 7:3 ratio. Prospective prediction of ophthalmopathy was tested in an independent validation cohort of 18 to 20 hyperthyroidism patients and 17 patients who later progressed to ophthalmopathy. The paper reports TCR Vbeta CDR3 sequencing of more than 120 peripheral blood samples: some 44 ophthalmopathy, under 80 hyperthyroidism and approximately 17 progressor patients. Thyroid tissue and blood T-cell repertoires from over 5 Graves' hyperthyroidism patients were also compared in the study. A discovery cohort of about a hundred patients, 43 with Graves' ophthalmopathy and about 58 with stable Graves' hyperthyroidism, was used to find distinguishing TCR V-J signatures. After blood sampling, hyperthyroidism patients were treated with methimazole at a starting dose of 30 mg daily, and ophthalmopathy patients were treated with high-dose intravenous methylprednisolone. The full study reports these points: Most expanded thyroid clonotypes (frequency above 0.001) were also detected in blood, suggesting blood repertoires may reflect thyroid immune responses. In validation, the model predicted progression to ophthalmopathy with 65% to 71% sensitivity and roughly 75% specificity, a median of about 6.7 months before onset. Sample size was not statistically predetermined, and investigators were not blinded to group allocation. A 13 V-J signature model separated ophthalmopathy from stable hyperthyroidism, with 87.88% sensitivity and about 81% specificity in cross-validation and 80%/75% in testing.

Moderately to severely active disease, a Clinical Activity Score of at least 3, a NOSPECS grade of at least 4, and a duration under 3 months were present in ophthalmopathy patients. Exclusion was applied to patients with uncontrolled infections, other autoimmune diseases, pregnancy or lactation. Diagnoses were established on the basis of clinical symptoms, serum thyroxine and TRAb, thyroid ultrasound, and orbital computed tomography. PBMCs were isolated from approximately 10 ml of fresh peripheral blood by Ficoll-Paque density gradient centrifugation. Total RNA was extracted with Trizol reagent, and quality was checked on an Agilent 2100 Bioanalyzer. Amplification of TCR beta CDR3 regions was carried out from RNA transcripts. The TCR CDR3 was subjected to a first round of RT-PCR using the HTBI primer set and the Qiagen OneStep RT-PCR kit. The libraries were constructed in a second round of multiplex PCR and then size-selected and purified. The libraries were sequenced on an Illumina HiSeq2000 using paired-end 100 bp reads. For the original study's pipeline: Raw data were processed with SOAPnuke, discarding reads with adapters, uncalled bases, mean Phred below 15, or no exact constant-primer or identifier match. COPE v1.2.5 was used to merge high-quality paired reads, and clonotypes were defined as unique nucleotide sequences. MiTCR v1.1 was used to align clonotypes to the IMGT TRBV, TRBD and TRBJ reference segments. The analysis included only V-J combinations with a frequency above 0.0001, which together covered over 98% of the repertoires. A TCS score was defined as the ratio of F50 (clonal expansion) to E x V (chaos), with BLOSUM62-based TCRdist applied between CDR3 peptides within each V-J. Welch's t-statistics and random forest reduced just over 500 V-J features to roughly 13, which were used in a naive Bayes classifier (R e1071). TCRdb passed the public sequencing reads through fastp at Q25 and MiXCR, retaining productive beta sequences. All rows with the same CDR3 protein become a single entry with the most common DNA and genes. The V and J calls were not made by the authors but by TCRdb's processing. Counted in this sample were approximately 600,000 distinct CDR3 sequences; less than 25% of them appeared once. Roughly a third of the sample is in the top ten clones.

V loses 0 bases at its end and J loses 4 bases; junction bases beyond the gene matches: 8. Taken from cysteine to phenylalanine, the CDR3 has 17 residues. The entry retains the CDR3 DNA only, 51 bases that are in frame from base 1. The germline V gene encodes CDR1 MNHEY and CDR2 SVGEGT. The sequence links TRBV6-2 or TRBV6-3 to TRBJ2-3, with 9 middle bases fitting TRBD2. The specimen sequenced was blood. This receptor was obtained from a man aged 25 to 40 with Graves' ophthalmopathy. The CDR3 amino acid sequence is: CASSYSTSGMLADTQYF. The bases are TGTGCCAGCAGTTACTCGACTAGCGGTATGTTGGCAGATACGCAGTATTTT.